The T cell receptor beta chain under discussion was sequenced for a study of siplizumab effects on memory and regulatory T cells. Repertoires were generated with immunoSEQ multiplex PCR, while TCRdb's copy carries only in-frame clones and drops some. The profile covers about 100,000 clones, with about 94% appearing a single time and less than 1.5% taken by the ten largest. A remark on this clone: What it recognizes is unknown.

General study findings and limits: The study found that siplizumab significantly reduced alloreactive sequences traceable to unstimulated CD4+ memory cells. Roughly 80-96% of proliferating clones (CD4+ or CD8+) could not be assigned a naive or memory phenotype. The average Treg-derived proportion among mappable alloreactive CD4+ clones was 55% to 75% with siplizumab versus 25% to 30% in controls.

Trimming at V came to 5 bases and at J to 5 bases, leaving 7 bases not matched to a gene. In germline, CDR1 is SEHNR, CDR2 FQNEAQ (reference sequence). CDR3 length equals 16 residues. The chain carries TRBV7-9 and TRBJ2-3; 13 nucleotides match TRBD2. This sequence originates from a human donor in good health. Material for sequencing was non-Treg CD4+ T cells sorted from blood. The CDR3 sequence is CASSIGTSGIGDTQYF. CDR3 DNA: TGTGCCAGCAGCATCGGGACTAGCGGGATAGGAGATACGCAGTATTTT.